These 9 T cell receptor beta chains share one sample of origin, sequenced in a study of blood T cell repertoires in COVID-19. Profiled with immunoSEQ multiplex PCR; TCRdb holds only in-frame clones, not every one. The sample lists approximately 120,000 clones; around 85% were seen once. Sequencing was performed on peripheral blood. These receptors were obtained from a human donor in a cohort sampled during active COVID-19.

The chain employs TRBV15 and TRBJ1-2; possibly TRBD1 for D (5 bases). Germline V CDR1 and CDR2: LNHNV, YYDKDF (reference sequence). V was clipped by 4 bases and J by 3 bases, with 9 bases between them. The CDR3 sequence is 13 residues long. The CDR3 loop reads CATSNGQYYGYTF. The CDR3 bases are TGTGCCACCAGCAATGGACAATACTATGGCTACACCTTC.

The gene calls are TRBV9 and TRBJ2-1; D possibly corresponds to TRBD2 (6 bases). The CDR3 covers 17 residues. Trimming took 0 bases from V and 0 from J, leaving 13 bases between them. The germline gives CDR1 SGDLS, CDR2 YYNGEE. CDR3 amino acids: CASSVGPGGSSYNEQFF. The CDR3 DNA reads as TGTGCCAGCAGCGTAGGACCCGGGGGTAGCTCCTACAATGAGCAGTTCTTC.

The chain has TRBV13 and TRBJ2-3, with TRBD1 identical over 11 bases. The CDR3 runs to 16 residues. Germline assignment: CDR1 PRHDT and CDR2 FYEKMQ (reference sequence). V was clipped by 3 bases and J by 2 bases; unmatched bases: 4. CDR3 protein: CASSFGQGASTDTQYF. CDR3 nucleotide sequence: TGTGCCAGCAGCTTCGGACAGGGGGCCTCCACAGATACGCAGTATTTT.

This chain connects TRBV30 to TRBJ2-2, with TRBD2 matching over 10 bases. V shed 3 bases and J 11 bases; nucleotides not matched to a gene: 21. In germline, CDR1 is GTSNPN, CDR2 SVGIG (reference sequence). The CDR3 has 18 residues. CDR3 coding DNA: TGTGCCTGGAGCGACCAGGGACGAGCGGGAGGGCCTTTTATCGAGCTGTTTTTT. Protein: CAWSDQGRAGGPFIELFF.

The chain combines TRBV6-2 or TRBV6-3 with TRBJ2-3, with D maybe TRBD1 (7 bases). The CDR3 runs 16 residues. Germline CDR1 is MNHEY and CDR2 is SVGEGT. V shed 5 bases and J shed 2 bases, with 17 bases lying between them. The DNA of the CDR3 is TGTGCCAGCAGTCTCGAAGCAGGGGGGCTCACAGATACGCAGTATTTT. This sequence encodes CASSLEAGGLTDTQYF.

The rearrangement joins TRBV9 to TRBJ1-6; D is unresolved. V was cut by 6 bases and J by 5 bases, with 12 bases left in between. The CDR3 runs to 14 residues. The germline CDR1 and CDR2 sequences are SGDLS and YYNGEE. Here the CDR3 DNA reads TGTGCCAGCACCGCTGACATGGATAATTCACCCCTCCACTTT. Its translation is CASTADMDNSPLHF.

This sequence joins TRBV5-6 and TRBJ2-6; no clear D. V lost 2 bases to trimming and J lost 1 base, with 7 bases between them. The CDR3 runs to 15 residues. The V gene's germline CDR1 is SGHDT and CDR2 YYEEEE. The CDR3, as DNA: TGTGCCAGCAGCTTTGTTACTTCTGGGGCCAACGTCCTGACTTTC. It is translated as CASSFVTSGANVLTF.

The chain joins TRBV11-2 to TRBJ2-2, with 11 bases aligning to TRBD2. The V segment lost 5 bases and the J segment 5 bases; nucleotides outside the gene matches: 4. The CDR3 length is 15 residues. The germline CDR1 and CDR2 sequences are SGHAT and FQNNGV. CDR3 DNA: TGTGCCAGCAGCGGTCTAGCGGGAGGTACCGGGGAGCTGTTTTTT. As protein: CASSGLAGGTGELFF.

The CDR3 region is CAWSVGRGQYNEQFF. The CDR3 DNA reads as TGTGCCTGGAGTGTGGGCAGGGGGCAGTACAATGAGCAGTTCTTC. The chain has TRBV30 and TRBJ2-1; TRBD1 matches 8 bases. CDR1 is GTSNPN, CDR2 SVGIG, per germline (reference sequence). The ends lost 0 bases at V and 4 bases at J; junction bases unmatched: 5. This CDR3 comprises 15 residues.